The rows below give T cell receptor beta chains drawn from one sample of a study of blood T cell repertoires in COVID-19. Repertoires were generated with immunoSEQ multiplex PCR, while TCRdb's copy carries only in-frame clones and drops some. The repertoire holds more than 45,000 clones, with more than 85% as singletons. Material: peripheral blood. Source of these receptors: a human donor with active COVID-19. The donor label of this sample is uncertain. CDR3s include the opening cysteine and the closing phenylalanine or tryptophan. A D gene is named only where the DNA matches it firmly. Clone size, where shown, is once, few, many, or a class for clones that have expanded.

cdr3_length: 18; j_call: TRBJ2-2; d_call: -; v_call: TRBV4-2; clone_size: -; cdr3_nt: TGTGCCAGCAGCCAAGAGACTGTGAGGGTCCTTAACACCGGGGAGCTGTTTTTT; cdr3_aa: CASSQETVRVLNTGELFF
cdr3_length: 14; j_call: TRBJ2-6; d_call: -; v_call: TRBV10-3; clone_size: -; cdr3_nt: TGTGCCATCAGCCAGGGGTACGGGGCCAACGTCCTGACTTTC; cdr3_aa: CAISQGYGANVLTF
cdr3_length: 13; j_call: TRBJ2-7; d_call: -; v_call: TRBV3-1/TRBV3-2; clone_size: -; cdr3_nt: TGTGCCAGCAGCCAAACTTTTCCCTACGAGCAGTACTTC; cdr3_aa: CASSQTFPYEQYF
cdr3_length: 16; j_call: TRBJ2-7; d_call: -; v_call: TRBV5-1; clone_size: -; cdr3_nt: TGCGCCAGCAGATATACCGCCCAGTCAATCTCCTACGAGCAGTACTTC; cdr3_aa: CASRYTAQSISYEQYF
cdr3_length: 15; j_call: TRBJ2-7; d_call: -; v_call: TRBV7-3; clone_size: -; cdr3_nt: TGTGCCAGCAGCGATGGTCGGGACTCCCCCTACGAGCAGTACTTC; cdr3_aa: CASSDGRDSPYEQYF
cdr3_length: 16; j_call: TRBJ1-1; d_call: -; v_call: TRBV7-8; clone_size: once; cdr3_nt: TGTGCCAGCAGCTCAGACAACAGGGTTAGGAACACTGAAGCTTTCTTT; cdr3_aa: CASSSDNRVRNTEAFF
cdr3_length: 15; j_call: TRBJ2-3; d_call: -; v_call: TRBV7-9; clone_size: -; cdr3_nt: TGTGCCAGCAGCTTGGACTTTTCTAGCACAGATACGCAGTATTTT; cdr3_aa: CASSLDFSSTDTQYF
cdr3_length: 15; j_call: TRBJ1-1; d_call: -; v_call: TRBV30; clone_size: -; cdr3_nt: TGTGCCTGGACCCGACTAAGCGGAATGAACACTGAAGCTTTCTTT; cdr3_aa: CAWTRLSGMNTEAFF
cdr3_length: 15; j_call: TRBJ2-3; d_call: TRBD2; v_call: TRBV11-2; clone_size: once; cdr3_nt: TGTGCCAGCAGCTGGACTAGCGGGGCGGGCGACACGCAGTATTTT; cdr3_aa: CASSWTSGAGDTQYF
cdr3_length: 14; j_call: TRBJ1-4; d_call: TRBD1; v_call: TRBV5-4; clone_size: -; cdr3_nt: TGTGCCAGCAGCTTACAGGGGGCGGGTGAAAAACTGTTTTTT; cdr3_aa: CASSLQGAGEKLFF
cdr3_length: 15; j_call: TRBJ1-1; d_call: TRBD1; v_call: TRBV5-1; clone_size: -; cdr3_nt: TGCGCCAGCAGCTTGAATCCAGGGGGCTACGCTGAAGCTTTCTTT; cdr3_aa: CASSLNPGGYAEAFF
cdr3_length: 13; j_call: TRBJ2-6; d_call: -; v_call: TRBV6-1; clone_size: -; cdr3_nt: TGTGCCAGCACCTTATCTGGGGCCAACGTCCTGACTTTC; cdr3_aa: CASTLSGANVLTF
cdr3_length: 13; j_call: TRBJ2-5; d_call: TRBD1; v_call: TRBV11-2; clone_size: -; cdr3_nt: TGTGCCAGCATGACAGGGGATAAGGAGACCCAGTACTTC; cdr3_aa: CASMTGDKETQYF
cdr3_length: 13; j_call: TRBJ1-5; d_call: -; v_call: TRBV18; clone_size: -; cdr3_nt: TGTGCCAGCTCACAAGGGGCTGATCAGCCCCAGCATTTT; cdr3_aa: CASSQGADQPQHF
cdr3_length: 14; j_call: TRBJ2-3; d_call: TRBD1; v_call: TRBV16; clone_size: -; cdr3_nt: TGTGCCAGCAGAGGACAGGGTAGACCAGATACGCAGTATTTT; cdr3_aa: CASRGQGRPDTQYF
cdr3_length: 14; j_call: TRBJ1-1; d_call: -; v_call: TRBV30; clone_size: once; cdr3_nt: TGTGCCTGGAGTGTACTAGGGATGAACACTGAAGCTTTCTTT; cdr3_aa: CAWSVLGMNTEAFF
cdr3_length: 14; j_call: TRBJ2-7; d_call: -; v_call: TRBV6-2/TRBV6-3; clone_size: -; cdr3_nt: TGTGCCAGCAGTTCCCAGCGGAGTACCCACGAGCAGTACTTC; cdr3_aa: CASSSQRSTHEQYF
cdr3_length: 17; j_call: TRBJ2-7; d_call: TRBD2; v_call: TRBV28; clone_size: -; cdr3_nt: TGTGCCAGTAAGCCGACTAGCGGGAGGGGTGGGTCCTACGAGCAGTACTTC; cdr3_aa: CASKPTSGRGGSYEQYF
cdr3_length: 15; j_call: TRBJ2-7; d_call: -; v_call: TRBV15; clone_size: -; cdr3_nt: TGTGCCACCAGCAGAGATAGGGGTCCTTCCTACGAGCAGTACTTC; cdr3_aa: CATSRDRGPSYEQYF
cdr3_length: 16; j_call: TRBJ2-7; d_call: TRBD1; v_call: TRBV11-2; clone_size: once; cdr3_nt: TGTGCCAGCACGAAACAACCGGGACAGGTAGCCTACGAGCAGTACTTC; cdr3_aa: CASTKQPGQVAYEQYF
cdr3_length: 13; j_call: TRBJ2-7; d_call: TRBD1; v_call: TRBV29-1; clone_size: -; cdr3_nt: TGCAGCGTTTCCCGGACAGGGGGGTACGAGCAGTACTTC; cdr3_aa: CSVSRTGGYEQYF
cdr3_length: 15; j_call: TRBJ2-7; d_call: -; v_call: TRBV21-1; clone_size: once; cdr3_nt: TGTGCCAGCAGCTCCCCCGGCGGGGGCCTCTACGAGCAGTACTTC; cdr3_aa: CASSSPGGGLYEQYF
cdr3_length: 13; j_call: TRBJ2-5; d_call: -; v_call: TRBV18; clone_size: -; cdr3_nt: TGTGCCAGCTCACCTCTTCGTGAGGAGACCCAGTACTTC; cdr3_aa: CASSPLREETQYF